This TCR beta chain came from a study of blood T cell repertoires in COVID-19. Study at large: The samples span acute and convalescent COVID-19 from the United States, Italy and Spain. Nucleic acid was either cDNA or gDNA, and it came from T cells, B-cell-depleted T cells, or PBMCs.

Those enrolled in Seattle joined during active infection and were followed longitudinally afterward. Unmatched junction bases numbered 6, after V lost 1 base and J lost 10 bases. The germline V gene has CDR1 SGHAT and CDR2 FQNNGV. This CDR3 has 14 amino acids. Source study methods: Reference gene primers were amplified, and this amplification served to estimate nucleated cell counts. Sequencing used immunoSEQ multiplex PCR; TCRdb keeps in-frame clones, though not all of them. That table supplies the V and J calls and clone size; D and trimming were determined from the DNA. The sample lists fewer than 400,000 clones, 89% seen once, with approximately 2% in the top ten.

The chain combines TRBV11-2 with TRBJ1-5, with 8 bases aligning to TRBD1. The sequenced material came from peripheral blood. This TCR came from a woman in her 30s with COVID-19, enrolled during active disease. The CDR3 nucleotides read TGTGCCAGCAGCTTAGCGTCAGGGGGCACTCCCCAGCATTTT. Amino acids: CASSLASGGTPQHF. Drawing the rest from reference TRBV11-2 and TRBJ1-5, the complete variable domain is EAGVAQSPRYKIIEKRQSVAFWCNPISGHATLYWYQQILGQGPKLLIQFQNNGVVDDSQLPKDRFSAERLKGVDSTLKIQPAKLEDSAVYLCASSLASGGTPQHFGDGTRLSIL.